This T cell receptor beta chain is drawn from a study of T cells after yellow fever vaccination. About the study: Low-cell-number fractions underwent preparation using SMART-Seq v4 Ultra Low Input.

This clonotype was observed a handful of times. Germline V gene data show CDR1 as MNHEY and CDR2 as SVGAGI. Trimming removed 6 bases at V and 3 bases at J, with 8 bases between. CDR3 length: 12 amino acids. Each CDR3 protein is one row after TCRdb ran MiXCR on the 5' RACE reads. Among 200,000 or so distinct CDR3 sequences listed, 6.7% were seen once. The chain links TRBV6-5 to TRBJ1-2, with a weak D call TRBD1 (5 bases). The origin of this receptor is a man aged 25 to 40 who received the YFV17D yellow fever vaccine. The sequencing used CD4+ T cells sorted from PBMCs, collected on the day of the yellow fever booster vaccination. CDR3 sequence reads: CASRTRDYGYTF. In DNA form, the CDR3 reads TGTGCCAGCAGGACCAGGGACTATGGCTACACCTTC.